A selection of T cell receptor beta chains follows, all from one sample in a study of blood T cell repertoires in COVID-19. Profiling relied on immunoSEQ multiplex PCR, and the TCRdb table lists in-frame clones only, not all of them. The table lists some 290,000 clones, about nine tenths of them singletons. The source material was peripheral blood. The receptors originated from a woman aged 25 to 39 with COVID-19, enrolled during active disease. Both conserved end residues are part of each CDR3. A D gene is named only where the DNA matches it firmly. Clone size is shown for a subset of rows, as once, few, many or a class of expanded clone.

>TRBJ1-1|-|15|TRBV5-1|TRBD1
CASSLGDRGFIGAFF
TGCGCCAGCAGCCTAGGGGACAGGGGGTTTATCGGAGCTTTCTTT
>TRBJ1-2|-|14|TRBV4-1|-
CASSPAGQADGYTF
TGCGCCAGCAGCCCAGCGGGGCAGGCTGATGGCTACACCTTC
>TRBJ2-7|-|15|TRBV4-1|-
CASSQVGRVDYEQYF
TGCGCCAGCAGCCAAGTCGGCAGGGTTGACTACGAGCAGTACTTC
>TRBJ1-6|-|14|TRBV5-1|TRBD1
CASSHGQGDSPLHF
TGCGCCAGCAGCCACGGACAGGGGGATTCACCCCTCCACTTT
>TRBJ2-3|-|12|TRBV7-9|-
CASSTVTDTQYF
TGTGCCAGCAGCACGGTCACAGATACGCAGTATTTT
>TRBJ2-3|-|16|TRBV11-3|TRBD2
CASSSGWLAGADTQYF
TGTGCCAGCTCCTCTGGGTGGCTAGCGGGGGCAGATACGCAGTATTTT
>TRBJ1-2|once|15|TRBV7-9|-
CASSSTSSPGYGYTF
TGTGCCAGCAGCTCTACAAGTTCCCCGGGGTATGGCTACACCTTC
>TRBJ2-1|-|12|TRBV11-2|-
CAGSGTYNEQFF
TGTGCCGGCTCAGGGACCTACAATGAGCAGTTCTTC
>TRBJ2-7|-|14|TRBV5-1|-
CASSPRLLSYEQYF
TGCGCCAGCAGCCCTAGACTGCTCTCCTACGAGCAGTACTTC
>TRBJ2-3|-|11|TRBV12-3/TRBV12-4|-
CASMYTDTQYF
TGTGCCAGCATGTACACAGATACGCAGTATTTT
>TRBJ2-3|-|16|TRBV3-1/TRBV3-2|TRBD2
CASSPRQAGGTDTQYF
TGTGCCAGCAGCCCCCGCCAGGCGGGGGGCACAGATACGCAGTATTTT
>TRBJ1-1|-|14|TRBV19|-
CASSIVGGNTEAFF
TGTGCCAGTAGTATAGTCGGGGGAAACACTGAAGCTTTCTTT
>TRBJ1-5|once|15|TRBV5-1|-
CASSFSPGSNQPQHF
TGCGCCAGCAGCTTTTCCCCAGGGAGCAATCAGCCCCAGCATTTT
>TRBJ2-7|-|15|TRBV28|-
CASSFLGAGTYEQYF
TGTGCCAGCAGTTTTTTGGGGGCAGGGACCTACGAGCAGTACTTC
>TRBJ1-1|-|15|TRBV6-1|-
CASSEGLFLNTEAFF
TGTGCCAGCAGTGAAGGTCTGTTCTTGAACACTGAAGCTTTCTTT
>TRBJ1-5|-|17|TRBV10-2|TRBD1
CASSPNRDREKREPQHF
TGCGCCAGCTCCCCGAACCGGGACAGGGAAAAAAGGGAGCCCCAGCATTTT
>TRBJ2-1|-|16|TRBV12-5|TRBD2
CASGWGLAGSYNEQFF
TGTGCTAGTGGTTGGGGACTAGCGGGGTCCTACAATGAGCAGTTCTTC
>TRBJ1-1|-|13|TRBV6-2/TRBV6-3|-
CASSLDSMTEAFF
TGTGCCAGCAGTTTGGACAGTATGACTGAAGCTTTCTTT
>TRBJ2-7|-|11|TRBV11-2|-
CASSFGRGQYF
TGTGCCAGCAGCTTTGGTAGGGGGCAGTACTTC
>TRBJ2-2|-|16|TRBV7-6|-
CASSLAGGTYTGELFF
TGTGCCAGCAGCTTAGCGGGAGGCACGTACACCGGGGAGCTGTTTTTT
>TRBJ1-2|-|14|TRBV27|-
CASSPRHGVWGYTF
TGTGCCAGCAGTCCCAGGCACGGGGTGTGGGGCTACACCTTC
>TRBJ1-5|-|18|TRBV5-1|TRBD1
CASSSLGGGRGGSQPQHF
TGCGCCAGCAGCTCCCTAGGTGGGGGTAGAGGGGGCTCTCAGCCCCAGCATTTT
>TRBJ1-2|-|16|TRBV4-1|-
CASSPAVERLNYGYTF
TGCGCCAGCAGCCCAGCCGTGGAAAGACTTAACTATGGCTACACCTTC
>TRBJ1-5|-|14|TRBV12-5|-
CASGFNPGVQPQHF
TGTGCTAGTGGTTTTAATCCAGGGGTTCAGCCCCAGCATTTT
>TRBJ1-5|-|14|TRBV27|-
CASSLAGRNQPQHF
TGTGCCAGCAGTTTAGCAGGGCGCAATCAGCCCCAGCATTTT
>TRBJ2-7|-|16|TRBV21-1|-
CASSFTRRDRVYEQYF
TGTGCCAGCAGCTTTACCCGACGGGACAGGGTCTACGAGCAGTACTTC
>TRBJ2-7|-|13|TRBV30|-
CAWSVSQADEQYF
TGTGCCTGGAGTGTCTCACAGGCGGACGAGCAGTACTTC
>TRBJ1-6|-|16|TRBV23-1|-
CASRHRTRSYNSPLHF
TGCGCCAGCAGACACAGGACCCGCTCCTATAATTCACCCCTCCACTTT
>TRBJ2-3|-|13|TRBV5-1|-
CASRDSNTDTQYF
TGCGCCAGCAGGGACAGCAACACAGATACGCAGTATTTT
>TRBJ2-5|-|14|TRBV29-1|-
CSVIPNGWKETQYF
TGCAGCGTCATACCGAACGGGTGGAAAGAGACCCAGTACTTC
>TRBJ2-7|-|14|TRBV5-1|TRBD1
CASSPRQGAYEQYF
TGCGCCAGCAGCCCCCGACAGGGGGCCTACGAGCAGTACTTC
>TRBJ1-1|-|12|TRBV19|-
CASLQGSTEAFF
TGTGCCAGTTTACAGGGCAGCACTGAAGCTTTCTTT
>TRBJ2-7|once|13|TRBV12-3/TRBV12-4|-
CASSFEQTYEQYF
TGTGCCAGCAGTTTTGAACAGACCTACGAGCAGTACTTC
>TRBJ2-3|-|14|TRBV3-1/TRBV3-2|-
CASSPGSLGSTQYF
TGTGCCAGCAGCCCGGGGTCCTTAGGGAGTACGCAGTATTTT
>TRBJ2-3|-|15|TRBV5-1|-
CASSLSAGSRDTQYF
TGCGCCAGCAGCTTGTCGGCAGGTAGTAGAGATACGCAGTATTTT
>TRBJ2-1|-|16|TRBV13|-
CASSNRLQSSYNEQFF
TGTGCCAGCAGCAATAGATTACAGAGCTCCTACAATGAGCAGTTCTTC
>TRBJ1-4|-|12|TRBV10-2|TRBD1
CASEGQGEELFF
TGCGCCAGCGAGGGACAGGGTGAAGAACTGTTTTTT
>TRBJ2-3|once|17|TRBV29-1|-
CSVAGRPGLGGTDTQYF
TGCAGCGTTGCAGGGAGACCCGGACTAGGGGGTACAGATACGCAGTATTTT
>TRBJ2-7|-|17|TRBV24-1|-
CATSDLQPDPTWWEQYF
TGTGCCACCAGTGATTTGCAGCCAGACCCGACATGGTGGGAGCAGTACTTC
>TRBJ2-7|-|16|TRBV21-1|-
CASSKGSAGLSYEQYF
TGTGCCAGCAGCAAAGGGTCGGCAGGGCTCTCCTACGAGCAGTACTTC
>TRBJ2-1|-|16|TRBV15|-
CATSRGIEGGFYEQFF
TGTGCCACCAGCAGAGGGATCGAGGGCGGCTTCTATGAGCAGTTCTTC
>TRBJ1-6|-|13|TRBV12-3/TRBV12-4|-
CASSYSGNSPLHF
TGTGCCAGCAGTTATTCAGGGAATTCACCCCTCCACTTT
>TRBJ2-7|-|13|TRBV2|-
CASSESGSYEQYF
TGTGCCAGCAGTGAAAGTGGCAGTTACGAGCAGTACTTC
>TRBJ1-4|-|15|TRBV4-1|-
CASSHQGRTNEKLFF
TGCGCCAGCAGCCATCAGGGTCGAACTAATGAAAAACTGTTTTTT
>TRBJ1-5|-|15|TRBV2|TRBD1
CASSSGQVGNQPQHF
TGTGCCAGCAGCTCGGGACAGGTAGGCAATCAGCCCCAGCATTTT